Below, one T cell receptor beta chain is given with its context. Antigen specificity is unknown. The record originates from a study of shared clonotypes between healthy human individuals. Study background: Two female and a few male donors aged 18 to 49 were enrolled. For every donor, three CD4 naive, three CD4 memory, two CD8 naive and one CD8 memory plates were used. Study-wide findings and caveats: The researchers took only blood, and tissue repertoires probably look different.

This CDR3 region has 12 residues. Trimming removed 4 bases at V and 2 bases at J, with 9 bases between. Germline CDR1 reads SQVTM; CDR2 reads ANQGSEA. Some clones are missing from TCRdb's copy, which holds only in-frame ones; the method was immunoSEQ multiplex PCR. Among 1,100,000 or so clones listed, more than 75% were seen once. The chain joins TRBV29-1 to TRBJ2-7; D is unclear. The TCR sequence derives from a man younger than 30 in good health. Some clones in this sample may be carry-over from other donors' samples. The sequenced sample consisted of memory CD4+ T cells from PBMCs. The subset: CD45RA-negative fraction. Here the CDR3 reads CSVGSRPYEQYF. The CDR3 DNA sequence: TGCAGCGTTGGCAGCAGACCCTACGAGCAGTACTTC.